The present T cell receptor beta chain was sequenced within a study of CD8 T cells in ankylosing spondylitis. Study-level results: Previously reported in reactive arthritis synovial fluid and blood were some of the motif variants.

Germline values: CDR1 GTSNPN, CDR2 SVGIG (reference sequence). V lost 2 bases, J lost 4 bases, and 6 bases stayed unmatched. This CDR3 is built from 15 residues. TCRdb re-called the 5' RACE reads through MiXCR, storing one row per CDR3 protein. The table has about 210,000 distinct CDR3 sequences, roughly 8.2% seen once. This clonotype was seen a handful of times. Antigen unknown. This TCR came from a female donor with ankylosing spondylitis or in good health (not recorded which). The chain carries TRBV30 and TRBJ2-5; 11 positions agree with TRBD2. The material sequenced was blood, either unsorted or a sorted T cell fraction (not recorded which). DNA for the CDR3: TGTGCCTGGAGTAAACTAGCGGGAGCTGTAGAGACCCAGTACTTC. Protein sequence: CAWSKLAGAVETQYF.